This TCR beta chain was obtained from a study of vaccination effects on CD4 cells after COVID-19. Points on this clone: No antigen is known for it.

Clones were read by immunoSEQ multiplex PCR, and TCRdb kept only the in-frame ones, dropping some. The sample records about 69,000 clones, around 69% being singletons. After expansion with viral peptide pools in the ViraFEST assay, antigen-specific CD4+ T cells were sequenced. Cultured cells yielded isolated CD4+ T cells after nine to ten days. As their vaccination, participants received two doses of either BNT162b2 or mRNA-1273. The starting material was CD4+ T cells from PBMCs cultured with HCoV-229E spike peptides, obtained after COVID-19 vaccination. The receptor comes from a human donor who received a COVID-19 vaccine.

The CDR3, as DNA: TGTGCCAGTAGTATAGGAGCGGGGACGAACACCGGGGAGCTGTTTTTT. It yields the protein CASSIGAGTNTGELFF. The rearrangement joins TRBV19 to TRBJ2-2; 7 bases fit TRBD2. V shed 1 base, J shed 0 bases, and the junction held 2 bases outside the gene matches. Germline lookup yields CDR1 LNHDA and CDR2 SQIVND (reference sequence). The CDR3 runs to 16 residues. The full variable domain, in which reference TRBV19 and TRBJ2-2 provide the parts outside the CDR3, is DGGITQSPKYLFRKEGQNVTLSCEQNLNHDAMYWYRQDPGQGLRLIYYSQIVNDFQKGDIAEGYSVSREKKESFPLTVTSAQKNPTAFYLCASSIGAGTNTGELFFGEGSRLTVL.